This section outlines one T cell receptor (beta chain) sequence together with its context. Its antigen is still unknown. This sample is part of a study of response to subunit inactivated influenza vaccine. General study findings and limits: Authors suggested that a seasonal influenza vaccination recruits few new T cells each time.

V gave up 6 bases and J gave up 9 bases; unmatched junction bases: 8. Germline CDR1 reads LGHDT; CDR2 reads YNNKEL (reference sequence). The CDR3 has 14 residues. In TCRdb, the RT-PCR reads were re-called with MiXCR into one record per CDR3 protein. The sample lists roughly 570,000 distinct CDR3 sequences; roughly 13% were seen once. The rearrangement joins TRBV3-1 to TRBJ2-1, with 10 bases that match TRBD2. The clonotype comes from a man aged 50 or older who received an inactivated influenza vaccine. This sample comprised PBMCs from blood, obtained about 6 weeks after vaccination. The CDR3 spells CASRESGRDGEQFF. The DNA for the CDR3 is TGTGCCAGCAGAGAAAGCGGGAGGGACGGTGAGCAGTTCTTC.